This record covers a single T cell receptor beta chain. The sample is drawn from a study of blood T cell repertoires in COVID-19. The ends lost 10 bases at V and 6 bases at J; junction bases unmatched: 14. CDR1 is MNHEY and CDR2 is SVGAGI in the germline V gene. The CDR3 has 15 amino acids. TCRdb keeps only in-frame clones here, not all; method: immunoSEQ multiplex PCR. The table has roughly 700,000 clones, 85% to 90% seen once; the top ten hold approximately 0.3%. The receptor's source is a woman aged 18-35 years with acute or convalescent COVID-19. The chain links TRBV6-5 to TRBJ2-3; 9 nucleotides line up with TRBD1. Sample: peripheral blood. In DNA form, the CDR3 reads TGTGCCACCCCGAGTGGGGACAGGGCATGGGATACGCAGTATTTT. Translation gives CATPSGDRAWDTQYF.